This entry features one TCR beta chain sequence. This sample is drawn from a study of OX40 agonist ivuxolimab in advanced cancers. This CDR3 has 13 amino acids. V shed 6 bases and J shed 2 bases, with 8 bases lying between them. Germline V gene sequence: CDR1 SGHTA, CDR2 FQGNSA. Clones were read by immunoSEQ multiplex PCR, and TCRdb kept only the in-frame ones, dropping some. Here the sample spans tens of thousands of clones, around 84% being singletons. Cycle 7 day 1, cycle 4 day 1, and baseline were the timepoints at which blood was sampled. The sample consisted of CD4+ or CD8+ T cells sorted from blood, taken in a trial of the OX40 agonist ivuxolimab. This chain uses TRBV7-2 with TRBJ1-3; possible D gene TRBD1, 6 bases. This TCR was recovered from an adult with an advanced solid tumor such as melanoma, head and neck, liver or kidney cancer. The CDR3 DNA reads as TGTGCCAGCAGATCAGGGGCTGGAAACACCATATATTTT. Its translation is CASRSGAGNTIYF.